This is a list of T cell receptor beta chains from one sample in a study of cytomegalovirus exposure and HLA in healthy donors. The method was immunoSEQ multiplex PCR; TCRdb's version includes in-frame clones alone and lacks a portion of them. This table has over 200,000 clones, roughly 88% appearing once. The specimen sequenced was PBMCs. Source of these receptors: a woman younger than 35 in good health and CMV-seronegative. CDR3s leave out the opening cysteine and the closing phenylalanine or tryptophan. D genes are given only for firm matches.

v_gene	len	d_gene	j_gene	CDR3aa
TRBV28	13	NA	TRBJ2-7	ASSLRGRVTYEQY
TRBV29-1	12	NA	TRBJ2-1	SGAFRLSYNEQF
TRBV28	11	NA	TRBJ1-2	ASSLAGGNGYT
TRBV6-1	10	NA	TRBJ2-7	ASSEVRGEQY
TRBV28	12	NA	TRBJ2-1	ASIRLGRYNEQF
TRBV5-8	15	TRBD1	TRBJ1-5	ASSLAAGTGANQPQH
TRBV18	12	TRBD2	TRBJ2-7	ASSPPMTGGEQY
TRBV5-1	15	TRBD2	TRBJ2-7	ASSLVRASGSSYEQY
TRBV4-3	15	NA	TRBJ2-2	ASSSQRKGHNTGELF
TRBV4-3	15	TRBD1	TRBJ2-7	ASSQDINRGKPYEQY
TRBV5-4	13	TRBD1	TRBJ2-7	ASSFRDRMNYEQY
TRBV5-1	14	NA	TRBJ2-2	ASSLEVGGPTGELF
TRBV7-9	13	NA	TRBJ2-3	ASSLGGADADTQY
TRBV7-9	14	TRBD2	TRBJ2-3	ASSLTRGGFTDTQY
TRBV11-3	13	TRBD1	TRBJ1-1	ASSPGGQGNTEAF
TRBV5-5	14	TRBD2	TRBJ2-1	ASSSGLAGTYNEQF